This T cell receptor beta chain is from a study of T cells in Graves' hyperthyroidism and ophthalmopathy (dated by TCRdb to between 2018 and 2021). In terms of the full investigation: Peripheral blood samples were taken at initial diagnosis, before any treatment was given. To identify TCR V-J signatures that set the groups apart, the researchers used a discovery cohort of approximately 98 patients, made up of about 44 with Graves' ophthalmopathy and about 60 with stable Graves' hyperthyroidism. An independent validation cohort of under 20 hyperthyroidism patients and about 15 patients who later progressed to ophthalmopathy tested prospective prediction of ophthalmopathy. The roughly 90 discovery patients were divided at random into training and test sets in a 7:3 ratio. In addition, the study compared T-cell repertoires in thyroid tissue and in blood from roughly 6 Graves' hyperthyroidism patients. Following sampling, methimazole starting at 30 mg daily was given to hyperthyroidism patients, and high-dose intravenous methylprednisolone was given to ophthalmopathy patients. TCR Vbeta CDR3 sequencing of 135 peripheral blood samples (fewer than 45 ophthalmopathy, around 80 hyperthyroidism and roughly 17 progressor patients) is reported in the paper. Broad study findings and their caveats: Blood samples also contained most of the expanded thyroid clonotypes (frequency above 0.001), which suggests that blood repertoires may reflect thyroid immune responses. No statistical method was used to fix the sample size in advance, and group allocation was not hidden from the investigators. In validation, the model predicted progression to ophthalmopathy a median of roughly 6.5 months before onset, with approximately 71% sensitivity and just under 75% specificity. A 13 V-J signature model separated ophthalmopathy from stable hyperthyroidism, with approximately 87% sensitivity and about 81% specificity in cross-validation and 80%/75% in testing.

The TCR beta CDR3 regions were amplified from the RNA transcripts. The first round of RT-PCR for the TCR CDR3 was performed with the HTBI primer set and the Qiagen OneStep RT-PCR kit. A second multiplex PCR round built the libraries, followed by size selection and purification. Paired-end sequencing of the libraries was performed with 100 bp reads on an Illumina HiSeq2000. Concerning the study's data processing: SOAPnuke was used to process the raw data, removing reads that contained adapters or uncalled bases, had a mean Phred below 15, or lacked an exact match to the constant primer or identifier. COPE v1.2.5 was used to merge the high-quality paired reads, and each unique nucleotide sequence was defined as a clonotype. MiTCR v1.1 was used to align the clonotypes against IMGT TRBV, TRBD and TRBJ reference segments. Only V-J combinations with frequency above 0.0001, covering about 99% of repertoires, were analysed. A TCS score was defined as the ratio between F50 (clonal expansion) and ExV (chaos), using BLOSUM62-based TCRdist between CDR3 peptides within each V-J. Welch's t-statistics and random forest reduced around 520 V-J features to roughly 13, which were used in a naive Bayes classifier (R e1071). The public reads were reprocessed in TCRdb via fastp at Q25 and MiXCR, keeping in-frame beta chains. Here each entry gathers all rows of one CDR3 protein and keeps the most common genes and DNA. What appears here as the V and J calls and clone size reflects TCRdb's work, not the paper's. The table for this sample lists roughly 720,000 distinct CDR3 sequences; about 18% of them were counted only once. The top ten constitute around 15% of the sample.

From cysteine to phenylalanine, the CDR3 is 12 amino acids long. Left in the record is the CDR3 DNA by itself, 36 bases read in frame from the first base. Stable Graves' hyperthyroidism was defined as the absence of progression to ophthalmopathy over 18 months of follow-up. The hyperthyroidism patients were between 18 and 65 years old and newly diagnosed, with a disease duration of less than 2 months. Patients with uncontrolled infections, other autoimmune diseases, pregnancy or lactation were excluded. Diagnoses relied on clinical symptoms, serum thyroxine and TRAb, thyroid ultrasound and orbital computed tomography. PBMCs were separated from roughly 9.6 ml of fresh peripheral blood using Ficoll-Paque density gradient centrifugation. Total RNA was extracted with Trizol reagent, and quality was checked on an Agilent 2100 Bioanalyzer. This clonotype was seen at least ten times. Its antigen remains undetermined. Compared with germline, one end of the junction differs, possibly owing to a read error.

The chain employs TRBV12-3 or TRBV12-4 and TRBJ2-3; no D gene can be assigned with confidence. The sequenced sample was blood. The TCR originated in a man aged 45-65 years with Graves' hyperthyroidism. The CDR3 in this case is CASSLAPDTQYF. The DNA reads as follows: TGTGCCAGCAGCTTAGCCCCAGATACGCAGTATTTT.